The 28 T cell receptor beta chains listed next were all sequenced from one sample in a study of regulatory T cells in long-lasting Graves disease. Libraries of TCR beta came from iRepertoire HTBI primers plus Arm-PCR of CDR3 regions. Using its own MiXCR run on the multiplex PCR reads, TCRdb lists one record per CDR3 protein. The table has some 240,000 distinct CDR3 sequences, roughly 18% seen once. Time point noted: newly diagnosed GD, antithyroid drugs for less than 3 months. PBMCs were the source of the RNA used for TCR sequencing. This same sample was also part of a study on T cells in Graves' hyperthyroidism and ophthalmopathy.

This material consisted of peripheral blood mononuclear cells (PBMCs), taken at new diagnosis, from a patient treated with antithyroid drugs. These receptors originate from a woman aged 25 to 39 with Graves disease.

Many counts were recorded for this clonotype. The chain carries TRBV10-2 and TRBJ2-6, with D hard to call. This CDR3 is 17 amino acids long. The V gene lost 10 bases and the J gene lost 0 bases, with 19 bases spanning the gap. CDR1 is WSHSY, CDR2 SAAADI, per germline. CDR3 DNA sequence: TGCGCCACAGGCGGTTTGGACGGATTCTCTGGGGCCAACGTCCTGACTTTC. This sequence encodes CATGGLDGFSGANVLTF.

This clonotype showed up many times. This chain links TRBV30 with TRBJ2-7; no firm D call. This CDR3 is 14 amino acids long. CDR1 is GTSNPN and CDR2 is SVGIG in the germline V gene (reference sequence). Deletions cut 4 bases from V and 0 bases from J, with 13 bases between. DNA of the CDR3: TGTGCCTGGATGGACGAGTCCAGCTCCTACGAGCAGTACTTC. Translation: CAWMDESSSYEQYF.

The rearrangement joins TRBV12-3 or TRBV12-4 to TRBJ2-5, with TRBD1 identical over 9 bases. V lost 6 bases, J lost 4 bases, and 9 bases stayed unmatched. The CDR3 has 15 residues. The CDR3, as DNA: TGTGCCAGCAGCCCTGCCTCGACAGGGGGAGAGACCCAGTACTTC. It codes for CASSPASTGGETQYF.

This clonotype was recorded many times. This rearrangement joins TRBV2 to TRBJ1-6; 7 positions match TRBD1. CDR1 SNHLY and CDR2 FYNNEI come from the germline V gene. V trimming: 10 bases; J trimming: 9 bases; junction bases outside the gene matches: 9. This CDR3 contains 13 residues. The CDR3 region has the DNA TGTGCCACCGTAAGACAGGGTTTTTCACCCCTCCACTTT. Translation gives CATVRQGFSPLHF.

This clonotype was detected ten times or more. The CDR3 is CASSFPGTGGGETQYF. DNA of the CDR3: TGTGCCAGCAGTTTCCCCGGGACAGGGGGAGGAGAGACCCAGTACTTC. V usage is TRBV28 and J usage is TRBJ2-5; 11 nucleotides match TRBD1. This CDR3 is 16 amino acids long. V gave up 3 bases and J gave up 4 bases; unmatched junction bases: 7. Germline V gives CDR1 MDHEN, CDR2 SYDVKM.

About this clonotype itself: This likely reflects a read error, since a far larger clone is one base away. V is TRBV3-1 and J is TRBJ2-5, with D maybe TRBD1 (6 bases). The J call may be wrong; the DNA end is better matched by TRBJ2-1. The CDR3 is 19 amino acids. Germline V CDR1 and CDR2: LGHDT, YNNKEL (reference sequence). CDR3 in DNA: TGTGCCAGCAGCCAAGATTCGTTTTGGGACATCACCCAGCCCTACGAGCAGTTCTTC. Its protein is CASSQDSFWDITQPYEQFF.

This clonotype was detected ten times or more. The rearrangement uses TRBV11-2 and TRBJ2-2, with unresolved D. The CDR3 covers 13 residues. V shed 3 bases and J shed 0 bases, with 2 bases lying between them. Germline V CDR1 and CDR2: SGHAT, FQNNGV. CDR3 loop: CASSFTNTGELFF. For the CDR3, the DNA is TGTGCCAGCAGCTTCACGAACACCGGGGAGCTGTTTTTT.

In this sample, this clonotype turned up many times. The CDR3 nucleotides are TGCAGTGCTAGAGTTACAGGGACGGAGACCCAGTACTTC. Translated: CSARVTGTETQYF. The chain uses TRBV20-1 and TRBJ2-5; possibly TRBD1 for D (6 bases). This CDR3 comprises 13 residues. Trimming took off 1 base at V and 5 bases at J, with 11 bases between the two ends. From germline, CDR1 is DFQATT and CDR2 SNEGSKA (reference sequence).

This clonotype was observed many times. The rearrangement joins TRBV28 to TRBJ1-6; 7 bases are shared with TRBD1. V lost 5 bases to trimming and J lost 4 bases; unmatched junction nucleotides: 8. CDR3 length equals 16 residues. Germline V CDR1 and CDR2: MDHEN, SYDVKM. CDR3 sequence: CASSDFGTAYNSPLHF. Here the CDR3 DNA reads TGTGCCAGCAGTGATTTTGGGACAGCATATAATTCACCCCTCCACTTT. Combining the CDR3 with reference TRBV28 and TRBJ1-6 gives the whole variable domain DVKVTQSSRYLVKRTGEKVFLECVQDMDHENMFWYRQDPGLGLRLIYFSYDVKMKEKGDIPEGYSVSREKKERFSLILESASTNQTSMYLCASSDFGTAYNSPLHFGNGTRLTVT.

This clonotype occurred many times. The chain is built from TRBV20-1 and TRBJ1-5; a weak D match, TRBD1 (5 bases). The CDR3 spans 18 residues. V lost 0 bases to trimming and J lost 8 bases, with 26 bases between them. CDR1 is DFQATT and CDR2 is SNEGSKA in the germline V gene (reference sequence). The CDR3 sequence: CSARELFGAEDRWEPQHF. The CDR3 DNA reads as TGCAGTGCTAGAGAACTCTTTGGGGCTGAGGACCGATGGGAGCCCCAGCATTTT.

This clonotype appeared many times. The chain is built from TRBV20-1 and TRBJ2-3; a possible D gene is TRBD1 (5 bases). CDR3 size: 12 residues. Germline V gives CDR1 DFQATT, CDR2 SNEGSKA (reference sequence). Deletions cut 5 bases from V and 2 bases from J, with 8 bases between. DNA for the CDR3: TGCAGTGCTGACAGTCCCACAGATACGCAGTATTTT. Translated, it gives CSADSPTDTQYF.

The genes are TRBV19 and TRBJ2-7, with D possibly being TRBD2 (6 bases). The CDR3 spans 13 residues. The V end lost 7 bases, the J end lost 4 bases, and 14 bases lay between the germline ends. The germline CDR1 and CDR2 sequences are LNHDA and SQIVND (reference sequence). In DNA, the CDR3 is TGTGCCAGTACTACCCCTGGAGGGTACGAGCAGTACTTC. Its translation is CASTTPGGYEQYF.

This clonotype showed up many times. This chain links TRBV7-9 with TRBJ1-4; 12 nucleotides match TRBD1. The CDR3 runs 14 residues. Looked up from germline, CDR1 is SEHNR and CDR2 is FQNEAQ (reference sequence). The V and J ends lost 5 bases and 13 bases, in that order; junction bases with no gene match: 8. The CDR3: CASSPGTGGYRLFF. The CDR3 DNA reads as TGTGCCAGCAGCCCGGGGACAGGGGGCTATAGACTGTTTTTT.

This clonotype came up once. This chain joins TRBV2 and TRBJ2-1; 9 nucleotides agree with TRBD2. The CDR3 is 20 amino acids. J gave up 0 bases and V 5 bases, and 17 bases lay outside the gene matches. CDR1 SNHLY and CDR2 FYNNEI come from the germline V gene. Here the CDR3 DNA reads TGTGCCAGCAGTTTTCAGGTTAGCCTCAGCGGGAGGTCCTCCTACAATGAGCAGTTCTTC. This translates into CASSFQVSLSGRSSYNEQFF. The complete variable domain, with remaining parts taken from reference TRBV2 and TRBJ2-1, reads EPEVTQTPSHQVTQMGQEVILRCVPISNHLYFYWYRQILGQKVEFLVSFYNNEISEKSEIFDDQFSVERPDGSNFTLKIRSTKLEDSAMYFCASSFQVSLSGRSSYNEQFFGPGTRLTVL.

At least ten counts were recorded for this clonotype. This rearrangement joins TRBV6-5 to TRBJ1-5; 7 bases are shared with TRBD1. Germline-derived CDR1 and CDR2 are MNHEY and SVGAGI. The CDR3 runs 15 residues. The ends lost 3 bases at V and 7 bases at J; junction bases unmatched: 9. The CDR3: CASSYGDRVGQPQHF. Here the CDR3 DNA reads TGTGCCAGCAGTTATGGTGACAGGGTGGGACAGCCCCAGCATTTT.

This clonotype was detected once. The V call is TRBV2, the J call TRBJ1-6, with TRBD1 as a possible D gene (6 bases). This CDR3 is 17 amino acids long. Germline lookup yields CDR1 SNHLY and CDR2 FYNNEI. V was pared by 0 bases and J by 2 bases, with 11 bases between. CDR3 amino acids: CASSEAGKGAYNSPLHF. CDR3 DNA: TGTGCCAGCAGTGAAGCAGGGAAGGGGGCCTATAATTCACCCCTCCACTTT.

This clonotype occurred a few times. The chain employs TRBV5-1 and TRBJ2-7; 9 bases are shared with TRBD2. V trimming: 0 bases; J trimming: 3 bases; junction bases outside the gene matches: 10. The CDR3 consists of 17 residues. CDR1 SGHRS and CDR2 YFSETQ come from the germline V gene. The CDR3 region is CASSLAPSGVLLYEQYF. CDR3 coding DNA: TGCGCCAGCAGCTTGGCCCCTAGCGGGGTGTTGCTCTACGAGCAGTACTTC.

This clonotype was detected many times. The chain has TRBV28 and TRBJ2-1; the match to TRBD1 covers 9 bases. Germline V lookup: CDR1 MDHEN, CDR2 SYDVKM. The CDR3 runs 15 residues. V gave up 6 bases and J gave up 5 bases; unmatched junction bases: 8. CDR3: CASRGRDRVNNEQFF. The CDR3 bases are TGTGCCAGCAGGGGCCGGGACAGGGTGAACAATGAGCAGTTCTTC.

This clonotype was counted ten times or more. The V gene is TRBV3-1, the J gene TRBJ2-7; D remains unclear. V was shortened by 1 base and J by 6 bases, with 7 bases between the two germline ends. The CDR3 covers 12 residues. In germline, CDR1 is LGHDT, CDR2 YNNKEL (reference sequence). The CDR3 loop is CASSQGPTEQYF. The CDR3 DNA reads TGTGCCAGCAGCCAAGGCCCGACCGAGCAGTACTTC.

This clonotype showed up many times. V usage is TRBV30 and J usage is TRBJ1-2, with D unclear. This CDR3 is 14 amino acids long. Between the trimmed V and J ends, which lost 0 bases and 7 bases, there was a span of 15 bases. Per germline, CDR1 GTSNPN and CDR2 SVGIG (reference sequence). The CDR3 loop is CAWSVPAGLSGYTF. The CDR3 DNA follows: TGTGCCTGGAGTGTACCGGCGGGGTTGAGTGGCTACACCTTC.

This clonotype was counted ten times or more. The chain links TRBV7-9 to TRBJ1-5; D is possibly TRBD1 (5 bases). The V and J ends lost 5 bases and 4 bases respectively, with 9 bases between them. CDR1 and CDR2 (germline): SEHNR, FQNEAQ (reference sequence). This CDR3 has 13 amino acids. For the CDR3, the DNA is TGTGCCAGCAGCAAGACAGAAAATCAGCCCCAGCATTTT. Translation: CASSKTENQPQHF.

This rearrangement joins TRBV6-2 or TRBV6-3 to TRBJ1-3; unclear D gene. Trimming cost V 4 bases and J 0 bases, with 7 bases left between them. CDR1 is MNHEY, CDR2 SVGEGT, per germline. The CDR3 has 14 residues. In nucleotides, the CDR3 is TGTGCCAGCAGTTTAGCAGTCTCTGGAAACACCATATATTTT. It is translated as CASSLAVSGNTIYF.

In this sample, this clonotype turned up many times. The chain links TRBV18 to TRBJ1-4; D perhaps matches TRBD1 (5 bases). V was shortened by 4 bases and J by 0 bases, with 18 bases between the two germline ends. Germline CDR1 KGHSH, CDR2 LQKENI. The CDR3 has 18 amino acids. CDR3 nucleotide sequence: TGTGCCAGCTCACGGTCGAGTGTCGGGGCCACAACTAATGAAAAACTGTTTTTT. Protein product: CASSRSSVGATTNEKLFF.

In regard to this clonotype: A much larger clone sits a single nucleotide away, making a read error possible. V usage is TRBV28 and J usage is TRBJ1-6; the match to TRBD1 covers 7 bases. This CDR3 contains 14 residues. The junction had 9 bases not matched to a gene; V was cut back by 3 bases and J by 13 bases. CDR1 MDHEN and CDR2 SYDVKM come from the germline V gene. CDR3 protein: CASSFGDSTWPLHF. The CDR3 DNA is TGTGCCAGCAGTTTTGGGGACAGTACGTGGCCCCTCCACTTT.

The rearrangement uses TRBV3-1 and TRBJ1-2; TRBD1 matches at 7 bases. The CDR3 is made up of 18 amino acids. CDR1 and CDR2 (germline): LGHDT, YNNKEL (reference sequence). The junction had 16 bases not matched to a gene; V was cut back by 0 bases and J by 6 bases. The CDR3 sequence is CASSQDSLASGDSNGYTF. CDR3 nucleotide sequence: TGTGCCAGCAGCCAAGATTCCCTCGCATCCGGGGACAGTAATGGCTACACCTTC.

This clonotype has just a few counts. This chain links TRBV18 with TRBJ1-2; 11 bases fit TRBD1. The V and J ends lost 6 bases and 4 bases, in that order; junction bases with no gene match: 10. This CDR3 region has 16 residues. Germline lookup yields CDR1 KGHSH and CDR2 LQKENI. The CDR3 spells CASSPLSGTGGYGYTF. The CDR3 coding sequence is TGTGCCAGCTCCCCTCTATCCGGGACAGGGGGCTATGGCTACACCTTC.

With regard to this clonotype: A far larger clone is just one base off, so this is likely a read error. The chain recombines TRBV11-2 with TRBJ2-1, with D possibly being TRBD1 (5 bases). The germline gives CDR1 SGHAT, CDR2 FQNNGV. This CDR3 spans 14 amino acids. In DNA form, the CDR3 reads TGTGCCAGCAGCTTCAGACAGACCTACAATGAGAAGTTCTTC. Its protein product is CASSFRQTYNEKFF.

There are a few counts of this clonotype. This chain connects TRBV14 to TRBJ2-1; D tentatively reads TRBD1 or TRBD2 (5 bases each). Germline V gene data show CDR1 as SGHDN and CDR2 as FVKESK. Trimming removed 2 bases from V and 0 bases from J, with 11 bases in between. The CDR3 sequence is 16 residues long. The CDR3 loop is CASSQLGRGSYNEQFF. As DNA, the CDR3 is TGTGCCAGCAGCCAACTGGGACGGGGCTCCTACAATGAGCAGTTCTTC.